Listed below are T cell receptor beta chains from one sample, sequenced in a study of T cell changes during pregnancy in multiple sclerosis. Method: immunoSEQ multiplex PCR; TCRdb's copy keeps in-frame clones and lacks some. The sample holds approximately 30,000 clones; roughly 90% are singletons and the top ten take 8.3%. The sequencing used CD8+ T cells from peripheral blood mononuclear cells, collected in the second trimester of pregnancy. These receptors all come from a female donor with multiple sclerosis, enrolled in a pregnancy study. Each CDR3 is given with its conserved first and last residue. The order of the fields is clone size, D gene, V gene, J gene, CDR3 length, CDR3 DNA, CDR3 protein. A D gene is named only where the DNA matches it firmly. Clone size, where shown, is once, few, many, or a class for clones that have expanded.

>.|TRBD1|TRBV27|TRBJ2-5|16
TGTGCCAGCAGTCCGTACATACAGGGGGCCCAAGAGACCCAGTACTTC
CASSPYIQGAQETQYF
>.|TRBD1|TRBV30|TRBJ1-6|13
TGTGCCTGGAGGGACAGGGGTAATTCACCCCTCCACTTT
CAWRDRGNSPLHF
>.|TRBD1|TRBV10-2|TRBJ1-5|14
TGCGCCAGCAAGCAGGATCAGGGGGGACAGCCCCAGCATTTT
CASKQDQGGQPQHF
>few|TRBD1|TRBV30|TRBJ1-2|16
TGTGCCTGGAACAAACAGGGGGCGAAGAGTGGCTATGGCTACACCTTC
CAWNKQGAKSGYGYTF
>.|.|TRBV4-3|TRBJ2-7|16
TGCGCCAGCAGCCAAGAATGGACAGTTCTCTCCTACGAGCAGTACTTC
CASSQEWTVLSYEQYF
>.|.|TRBV16|TRBJ2-7|13
TGTGCCAGCAGCCAATGGGGGGAGAACGAGCAGTACTTC
CASSQWGENEQYF
>.|.|TRBV27|TRBJ2-2|17
TGTGCCAGCAGCCAATCTCGAGGCCACGCGAACACCGGGGAGCTGTTTTTT
CASSQSRGHANTGELFF
>few|TRBD1|TRBV5-1|TRBJ1-4|15
TGCGCCAGCAGTCAGGACAGGGCAACTAATGAAAAACTGTTTTTT
CASSQDRATNEKLFF
>.|.|TRBV5-6|TRBJ1-1|13
TGTGCCAGCAGCTCAGGGATTGACACTGAAGCTTTCTTT
CASSSGIDTEAFF
>.|.|TRBV27|TRBJ1-2|15
TGTGCCAGCAGCCAATCGCCAGGGAAACTCTATGGCTACACCTTC
CASSQSPGKLYGYTF
>few|.|TRBV5-1|TRBJ1-2|16
TGCGCCAGCAGCTTAACTAGGGGGGGCTGGTCGTATGGCTACACCTTC
CASSLTRGGWSYGYTF
>.|.|TRBV11-2|TRBJ1-2|15
TGTGCCAGCAGCTTCTCAGGGGCCCGCGCCTATGGCTACACCTTC
CASSFSGARAYGYTF
>.|.|TRBV11-2|TRBJ2-7|12
TGTGCCAGCAGCTTAGATCTCTACGAGCAGTACTTC
CASSLDLYEQYF
>.|TRBD1|TRBV11-3|TRBJ1-1|14
TGTGCCAGCAGCCCAGGGGGACCGGGGACTGAAGCTTTCTTT
CASSPGGPGTEAFF
>.|.|TRBV15|TRBJ1-3|13
TGTGCCGCCGGATGGCCCCCCGGGAACACCATATATTTT
CAAGWPPGNTIYF
>.|.|TRBV6-5|TRBJ2-5|14
TGTGCCAGCAGTTACTCTCAGGGTTCTAAGACCCAGTACTTC
CASSYSQGSKTQYF
>.|.|TRBV6-5|TRBJ2-3|14
TGTGCCAGCAATGGGCTTGGGGCCACAGATACGCAGTATTTT
CASNGLGATDTQYF
>.|.|TRBV6-1|TRBJ2-3|14
TGTGCCAGCAGTGAAGTCAGGGGGGCAGATACGCAGTATTTT
CASSEVRGADTQYF
>.|.|TRBV9|TRBJ1-2|15
TGTGCCAGCAGCGGCTGGAGGGGTTCCCTCTATGGCTACACCTTC
CASSGWRGSLYGYTF
>.|.|TRBV7-9|TRBJ1-2|13
TGTGCCAGCAGCCTGGGGGGGCTCTATGGCTACACCTTC
CASSLGGLYGYTF
>once|.|TRBV27|TRBJ1-1|16
TGTGCCAGCAGTTTGTTGAGAAGGGGGTTGAACACTGAAGCTTTCTTT
CASSLLRRGLNTEAFF
>.|.|TRBV27|TRBJ1-4|15
TGTGCCAGCAGTTTATCCGGACTCGATAATGAAAAACTGTTTTTT
CASSLSGLDNEKLFF
>.|.|TRBV2|TRBJ1-1|18
TGTGCCAGCAGTGATCCCAGGGAAGGGGGTCACATGAACACTGAAGCTTTCTTT
CASSDPREGGHMNTEAFF
>.|.|TRBV7-9|TRBJ2-7|10
TGTGCCTCGGGGGATCTCGAGCAGTACTTC
CASGDLEQYF
>.|.|TRBV19|TRBJ1-5|13
TGTGCCAGTAGTATAGACACGGAGGAGCCCCAGCATTTT
CASSIDTEEPQHF
>.|TRBD2|TRBV2|TRBJ2-3|16
TGTGCCAGCAGTGACGGACCGGGGGGGCCGATAGATACGCAGTATTTT
CASSDGPGGPIDTQYF
>.|TRBD1|TRBV5-6|TRBJ2-1|16
TGTGCCAGCAGCTTCTTAGGGGGCGTGGGGTACAATGAGCAGTTCTTC
CASSFLGGVGYNEQFF
>once|.|TRBV28|TRBJ1-5|18
TGTGCCAGCACCTACGGACAGCCACACTACGAAATCTATCAGCCCCAGCATTTT
CASTYGQPHYEIYQPQHF
>.|TRBD2|TRBV4-1|TRBJ2-1|16
TGCGCCAGCAGCCAAGATGGCCTAGCGGGGAGTAATGAGCAGTTCTTC
CASSQDGLAGSNEQFF
>.|.|TRBV7-2|TRBJ2-1|15
TGTGCCAGCAGCCCGGTAGGGCGGGTGTACAATGAGCAGTTCTTC
CASSPVGRVYNEQFF
>.|.|TRBV5-5|TRBJ2-7|16
TGTGCCAGCAGCTTGGGCTCGGTGCACTTTCCTTACGAGCAGTACTTC
CASSLGSVHFPYEQYF